The 17 T cell receptor beta chains below were found in one sample sequenced in a study of blood T cell repertoires in COVID-19 (dated by TCRdb to 2020 to 2022). The library was produced with the immunoSEQ multiplex PCR assay. In TCRdb, the immuneACCESS table is reduced to in-frame sequences with V and J assigned. These tables do not hold every clone; where another copy was compared, an unresolved V gene accounts for under half, and the others remain unexplained. This sample is represented by 200,000 or so clones; about 90% of them were singletons. The ten most abundant clones make up 1.9% of the sample. Sequenced material: peripheral blood. All receptors derive from a man aged 35 to 55 with active or convalescent COVID-19.

Written as DNA, the CDR3 is TGTGCCAGCCAGGTGGGGCCGAACACTGAAGCTTTCTTT. It translates to CASQVGPNTEAFF. This chain connects TRBV2 to TRBJ1-1; D is perhaps TRBD1 (5 bases). V shed 8 bases and J shed 1 base, with 11 bases lying between them. CDR3 size: 13 residues. CDR1 is SNHLY, CDR2 FYNNEI, per germline.

This clone has just a few counts. This chain joins TRBV15 and TRBJ1-3, with D hard to call. This CDR3 is 14 amino acids long. The V gene lost 0 bases and the J gene lost 4 bases, with 7 bases spanning the gap. The germline V gene has CDR1 LNHNV and CDR2 YYDKDF (reference sequence). CDR3 amino acids: CATSRERAGNTIYF. The CDR3 DNA reads TGTGCCACCAGCAGAGAGAGAGCCGGAAACACCATATATTTT.

The chain uses TRBV4-1 and TRBJ1-1, with D perhaps TRBD1 (5 bases). This CDR3 spans 16 amino acids. The ends were cut back, 5 bases at V and 10 bases at J, with 26 bases in the middle. Germline V lookup: CDR1 MGHRA, CDR2 YSYEKL. The CDR3 DNA reads TGCGCCAGCAGCTCGCGTGGGGGGAGTCGATCGTCGGGAGCTTTCTTT. This translates into CASSSRGGSRSSGAFF.

The count of this clone is one. The chain couples TRBV4-1 to TRBJ1-1, with a possible D match to TRBD1 (5 bases). CDR1 is MGHRA and CDR2 is YSYEKL in the germline V gene. The CDR3 has 15 amino acids. The V end lost 4 bases, the J end lost 0 bases, and 12 bases lay between the germline ends. The CDR3 DNA follows: TGCGCCAGCAGCCCCCAGGGTGGCATGAACACTGAAGCTTTCTTT. It specifies CASSPQGGMNTEAFF.

The table lists this clone with many counts. Other DNA sequences of this sample code for an identical CDR3. CDR3 in amino acids: CASSDSSGGADTQYF. The CDR3 DNA is TGTGCCAGCAGTGACTCTAGCGGGGGGGCCGATACGCAGTATTTT. The chain is built from TRBV6-4 and TRBJ2-3; 11 bases are a match to TRBD2. Germline trimming cut 0 bases from V and 6 bases from J; bases unmatched to any gene: 2. Germline CDR1 and CDR2: MRHNA and SNTAGT. CDR3 length equals 15 residues.

The V and J genes are TRBV9 and TRBJ1-5; TRBD1 might be the D (5 bases). The length of the CDR3 is 13 residues. Per the germline V gene, CDR1 is SGDLS and CDR2 is YYNGEE. V lost 0 bases to trimming and J lost 11 bases, with 12 bases between them. The CDR3 loop is CASSVDLEGTQHF. CDR3 nucleotides: TGTGCCAGCAGCGTAGATTTGGAGGGGACCCAGCATTTT.

In DNA, the CDR3 is TGTGCCAGCAGCCATGCAGGGGTACGGACGCAGTATTTT. Protein: CASSHAGVRTQYF. The chain is built from TRBV14 and TRBJ2-3; TRBD1 is a possible D gene (6 bases). The CDR3 sequence is 13 residues long. Germline V lookup: CDR1 SGHDN, CDR2 FVKESK. With 3 bases removed from V and 9 bases from J, the gap between germline ends came to 13 bases.

The CDR3: CASSESGGGGYGNTIYF. CDR3 coding DNA: TGCGCCAGCAGTGAGTCGGGCGGCGGGGGCTATGGAAACACCATATATTTT. The genes are TRBV10-2 and TRBJ1-3, with D perhaps TRBD1 (6 bases). The germline V and J ends were trimmed by 0 bases and 3 bases, with 15 bases remaining between them. The CDR3 length is 17 residues. Germline CDR1 reads WSHSY; CDR2 reads SAAADI.

The J gene is TRBJ1-6, the V gene TRBV5-1; D is perhaps TRBD1 (6 bases). V was pared by 5 bases and J by 10 bases, with 16 bases between. CDR3 length equals 14 residues. Germline V CDR1 and CDR2: SGHRS, YFSETQ. The CDR3 protein is CASSSKPGESPLHF. In DNA form, the CDR3 reads TGCGCCAGCAGTTCGAAACCAGGGGAATCACCCCTCCACTTT.

V gene TRBV13 combines with J gene TRBJ2-7; unclear D gene. The CDR3 spans 13 residues. V was cut by 1 base and J by 9 bases, with 13 bases left in between. The germline CDR1 and CDR2 sequences are PRHDT and FYEKMQ (reference sequence). As DNA, the CDR3 is TGTGCCAGCAGCTTAGCTGGGCATGTAGGGCAGTACTTC. Its protein product is CASSLAGHVGQYF.

The gene calls are TRBV29-1 and TRBJ2-7; the match to TRBD2 covers 15 bases. The junction had 5 bases not matched to a gene; V was cut back by 6 bases and J by 5 bases. The CDR3 sequence is 14 residues long. Looked up from germline, CDR1 is SQVTM and CDR2 is ANQGSEA. CDR3 loop: CSVAGTSGGNEQYF. CDR3 DNA sequence: TGCAGCGTCGCCGGGACTAGCGGGGGGAACGAGCAGTACTTC.

This clone was observed a handful of times. The chain employs TRBV11-1 and TRBJ2-1, with 7 nucleotides matching TRBD1. The CDR3 contains 19 residues. Germline CDR1 and CDR2: SGHAT and FQDESV (reference sequence). Trimming removed 0 bases from V and 6 bases from J; junction bases left unmatched: 17. The CDR3, as DNA: TGTGCCAGCAGCTTAGCGCTCGGAGCTCGGGGACAGAAAACCAATGAGCAGTTCTTC. It yields the protein CASSLALGARGQKTNEQFF.

V and J are TRBV7-2 and TRBJ1-1; D uncertain. The CDR3 contains 13 residues. The germline V gene has CDR1 SGHTA and CDR2 FQGNSA. The ends were cut back, 5 bases at V and 8 bases at J, with 15 bases in the middle. The CDR3 region is CASSVWAVKEAFF. CDR3 bases: TGTGCCAGCAGCGTCTGGGCAGTCAAAGAAGCTTTCTTT.

The chain links TRBV30 to TRBJ2-3; the D gene is possibly TRBD2 (6 bases). CDR1 GTSNPN and CDR2 SVGIG come from the germline V gene (reference sequence). This CDR3 has 12 residues. V was shortened by 4 bases and J by 4 bases, with 9 bases between the two germline ends. The chain's CDR3 is CAWTGEADTQYF. The CDR3 DNA reads TGTGCCTGGACCGGGGAGGCAGATACGCAGTATTTT.

The V and J genes are TRBV7-3 and TRBJ2-1, with D maybe TRBD1 (6 bases). Germline CDR1 reads SGHTA; CDR2 reads FQGTGA. V was shortened by 1 base and J by 4 bases, with 20 bases between the two germline ends. The CDR3 extends over 18 amino acids. The CDR3 loop reads CASSLIRRQEARYNEQFF. The CDR3 DNA sequence: TGTGCCAGCAGCTTAATCAGGAGACAGGAGGCTCGGTACAATGAGCAGTTCTTC.

This clone showed up just a few times. The V and J genes are TRBV15 and TRBJ1-1; the D gene is possibly TRBD1 (6 bases). From germline, CDR1 is LNHNV and CDR2 YYDKDF (reference sequence). The germline V and J ends were trimmed by 4 bases and 10 bases, with 16 bases remaining between them. CDR3 length: 13 amino acids. The CDR3 spells CATSKDTGRGAFF. The CDR3 DNA reads as TGTGCCACCAGCAAAGATACAGGGAGAGGAGCTTTCTTT.

This clone occurred once. The chain employs TRBV7-9 and TRBJ1-3, with TRBD1 identical over 11 bases. V shed 4 bases, J shed 0 bases, and the junction held 8 bases outside the gene matches. This CDR3 spans 18 amino acids. Germline CDR1 SEHNR, CDR2 FQNEAQ (reference sequence). The CDR3 region is CASSYPGQGVPSGNTIYF. The CDR3 DNA follows: TGTGCCAGCAGCTATCCGGGACAGGGGGTCCCCTCTGGAAACACCATATATTTT.